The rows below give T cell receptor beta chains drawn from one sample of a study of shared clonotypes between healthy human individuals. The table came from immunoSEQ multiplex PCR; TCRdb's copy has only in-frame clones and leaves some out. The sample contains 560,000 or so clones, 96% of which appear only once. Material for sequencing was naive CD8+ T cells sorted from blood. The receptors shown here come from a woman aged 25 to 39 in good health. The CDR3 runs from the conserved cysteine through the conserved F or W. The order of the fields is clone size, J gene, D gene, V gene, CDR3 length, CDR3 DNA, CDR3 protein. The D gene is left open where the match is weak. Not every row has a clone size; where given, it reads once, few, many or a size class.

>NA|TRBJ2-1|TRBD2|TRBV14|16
TGTGCCAGCAGCCTTCTAGCGGGAGACCTATACAATGAGCAGTTCTTC
CASSLLAGDLYNEQFF
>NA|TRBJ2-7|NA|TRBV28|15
TGTGCCAGCAGTTTATCTTTCGGGATGGTTTACGAGCAGTACTTC
CASSLSFGMVYEQYF
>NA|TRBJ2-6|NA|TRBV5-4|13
TGTGCCAGCAGCCGGTGGGGGGCCAACGTCCTGACTTTC
CASSRWGANVLTF
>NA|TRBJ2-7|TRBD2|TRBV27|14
TGTGCCAGCAGTCCTGGGGCTAGCGGGAGAGGGCAGTACTTC
CASSPGASGRGQYF
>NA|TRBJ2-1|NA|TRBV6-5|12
TGTGCCAGCAGTTACTCCCTAAGGGAGTGGTTCTTC
CASSYSLREWFF
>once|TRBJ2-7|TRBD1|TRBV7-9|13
TGTGCCAGCAGCTCGACAGGGGTGGGCGAGCAGTACTTC
CASSSTGVGEQYF
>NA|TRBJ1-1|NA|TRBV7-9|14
TGTGCCAGCAGCTTAGTAGGTGTTAACACTGAAGCTTTCTTT
CASSLVGVNTEAFF
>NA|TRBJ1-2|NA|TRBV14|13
TGTGCCAGCAGCAGAAGACAGACCTATGGCTACACCTTC
CASSRRQTYGYTF
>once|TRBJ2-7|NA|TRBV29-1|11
TGCAGCGTTGTAGGGGGTTACGAGCAGTACTTC
CSVVGGYEQYF
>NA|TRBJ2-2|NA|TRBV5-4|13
TGTGCCGCACAGGGACCTAACACCGGGGAGCTGTTTTTT
CAAQGPNTGELFF
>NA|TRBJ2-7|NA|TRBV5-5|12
TGTGCCAGCAGCAGCTTAACCTACGAGCAGTACTTC
CASSSLTYEQYF
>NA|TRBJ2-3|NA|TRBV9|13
TGTGCCAGCAGCGGGGGAGGCACAGATACGCAGTATTTT
CASSGGGTDTQYF
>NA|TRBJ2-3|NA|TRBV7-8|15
TGTGCCAGCAGCACCCCACTAGACTACACAGATACGCAGTATTTT
CASSTPLDYTDTQYF
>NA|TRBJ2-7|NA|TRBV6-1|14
TGTGCCAGCAGTTATCGTGGGTTAACCTACGAGCAGTACTTC
CASSYRGLTYEQYF
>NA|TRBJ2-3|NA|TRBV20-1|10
TGCAGTGCTAGATTTGATACGCAGTATTTT
CSARFDTQYF
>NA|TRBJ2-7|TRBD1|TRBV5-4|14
TGTGCCAGCAGCTTGGGTCAGGGGGCCTACGAGCAGTACTTC
CASSLGQGAYEQYF
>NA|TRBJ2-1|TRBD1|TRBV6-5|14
TGTGCCAGCAGGCCGGGACAGTCTTATAGTGAGCAGTTCTTC
CASRPGQSYSEQFF
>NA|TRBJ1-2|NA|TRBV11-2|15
TGTGCCAGCAGCTTAATGCGAGATGGAAACTATGGCTACACCTTC
CASSLMRDGNYGYTF
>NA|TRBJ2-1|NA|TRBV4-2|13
TGTGCCAGCAGCCCCGGAGGAGGGTGGGAGCAGTTCTTC
CASSPGGGWEQFF
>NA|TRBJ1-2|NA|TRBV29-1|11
TGCAGCGTGAGGCTTGACTATGGCTACACCTTC
CSVRLDYGYTF
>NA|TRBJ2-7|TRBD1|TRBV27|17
TGTGCCAGCAGTTTATCGGTCGGGGACAGGGGTACCTACGAGCAGTACTTC
CASSLSVGDRGTYEQYF
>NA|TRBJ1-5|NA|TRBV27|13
TGTGCCAGCAGCCCCTCTTCGTTTCAGCCCCAGCATTTT
CASSPSSFQPQHF
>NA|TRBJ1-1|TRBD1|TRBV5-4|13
TGTGCCAGCAGCCCCGGACAGGGCACTGAAGCTTTCTTT
CASSPGQGTEAFF
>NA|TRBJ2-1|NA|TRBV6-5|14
TGTGCCAGCAGCCGGGCCCAAGGATACAATGAGCAGTTCTTC
CASSRAQGYNEQFF
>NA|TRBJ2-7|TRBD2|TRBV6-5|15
TGTGCCAGCAGTTACTCGACAGCGGGAGCCTCCGAGCAGTACTTC
CASSYSTAGASEQYF
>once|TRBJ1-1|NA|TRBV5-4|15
TGTGCCAGCAGCTTGTTTCCTGTTGGGCCCACTGAAGCTTTCTTT
CASSLFPVGPTEAFF
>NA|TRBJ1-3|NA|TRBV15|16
TGTGCCACCAGCCCTCTCGACGGGGGGGTGAGAAACACCATATATTTT
CATSPLDGGVRNTIYF
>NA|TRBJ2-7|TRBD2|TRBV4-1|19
TGCGCCAGCAGCCAAGATCCCCATACTAGCGGGAGACCGTGGGGCGAGCAGTACTTC
CASSQDPHTSGRPWGEQYF
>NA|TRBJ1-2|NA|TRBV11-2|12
TGTGCCAGCAGCAACGAATTTATCGGCTACACCTTC
CASSNEFIGYTF
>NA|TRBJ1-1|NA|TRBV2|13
TGTGCCAGCAGTTACAGGAGGGATCCTGAAGCTTTCTTT
CASSYRRDPEAFF
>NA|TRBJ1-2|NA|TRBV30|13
TGTGCCTGGAGTGTAGGTACTTACTATGGCTACACCTTC
CAWSVGTYYGYTF
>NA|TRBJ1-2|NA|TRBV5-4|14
TGTGCCAGCAGCTTGGCCTCTCAGGGTTACGGCTACACCTTC
CASSLASQGYGYTF
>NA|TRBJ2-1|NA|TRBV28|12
TGTGCCAGCAGCGTTGAGCGGAATGAGCAGTTCTTC
CASSVERNEQFF
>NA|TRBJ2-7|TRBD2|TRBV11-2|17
TGTGCCAGCAGCTTAGTTGGTCTAGCGGGAGTTCTTGTCGAGCAGTACTTC
CASSLVGLAGVLVEQYF
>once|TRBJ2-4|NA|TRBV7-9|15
TGTGCCAGCAGCGACATTGGACTAGCCAAAAACATTCAGTACTTC
CASSDIGLAKNIQYF
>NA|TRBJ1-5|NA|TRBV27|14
TGTGCCAGCAGTACGGGGCGCCTTAATCAGCCCCAGCATTTT
CASSTGRLNQPQHF
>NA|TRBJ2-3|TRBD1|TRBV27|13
TGTGCCAGCAGAGACAGGGGCACAGATACGCAGTATTTT
CASRDRGTDTQYF
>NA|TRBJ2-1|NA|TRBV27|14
TGTGCCAGCAGTTTATTGGCCGAATACAATGAGCAGTTCTTC
CASSLLAEYNEQFF
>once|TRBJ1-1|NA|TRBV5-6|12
TGTGCCAGCAGCTTGGTAGATTCTGAAGCTTTCTTT
CASSLVDSEAFF
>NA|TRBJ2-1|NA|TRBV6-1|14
TGTGCCAGCAGTCCCCCACCTAGCCACAATGAGCAGTTCTTC
CASSPPPSHNEQFF
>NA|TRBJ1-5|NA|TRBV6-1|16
TGTGCCAGCAGTGATCTTTCGGACAACCCGTGGCAGCCCCAGCATTTT
CASSDLSDNPWQPQHF
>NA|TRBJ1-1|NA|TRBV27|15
TGTGCCAGCAGTCCGAACCCGGGGGGGAACACTGAAGCTTTCTTT
CASSPNPGGNTEAFF
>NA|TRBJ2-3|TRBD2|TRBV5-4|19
TGTGCCAGCAGCTTGCCAACCCCTAGCGGGAGGCGGAGCACAGATACGCAGTATTTT
CASSLPTPSGRRSTDTQYF
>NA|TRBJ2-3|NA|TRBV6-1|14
TGTGCCAGCCGACTAGAGGGGGGCACAGATACGCAGTATTTT
CASRLEGGTDTQYF
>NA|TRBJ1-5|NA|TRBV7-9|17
TGTGCCAGCAGCTCCCCCGAACGGGGCGCGGAGAATCAGCCCCAGCATTTT
CASSSPERGAENQPQHF
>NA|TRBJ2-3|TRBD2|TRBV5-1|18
TGCGCCAGCAGCTTGTTTCCGGCGGGAGCACGCAACACAGATACGCAGTATTTT
CASSLFPAGARNTDTQYF
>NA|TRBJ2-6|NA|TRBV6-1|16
TGTGCCAGCAGTGGGACAGCAAGCTCTGGGGCCAACGTCCTGACTTTC
CASSGTASSGANVLTF
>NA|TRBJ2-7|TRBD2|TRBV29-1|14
TGCAGCGTTTTGGCGGGAGGGCCTTTTTACGAGCAGTACTTC
CSVLAGGPFYEQYF
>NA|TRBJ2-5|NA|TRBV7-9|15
TGTGCCAGCAGCGGGGGGGACAGTAACCAAGAGACCCAGTACTTC
CASSGGDSNQETQYF